A single sample is the source of the 9 T cell receptor beta chains below, sequenced in a study of blood T cells in healthy people across ages. Using a J-beta primer mix together with a sample-barcoded 5' primer, a second PCR was run for roughly 7 to 12 cycles. TCRdb re-called the 5' RACE reads through MiXCR, storing one row per CDR3 protein. The data contain 1,800,000 or so distinct CDR3 sequences, about two fifths of them singletons. Sequencing was performed on blood. The source is a human donor in good health.

The rearrangement uses TRBV12-1 and TRBJ1-1. TRBV12-1 is tagged as a pseudogene. The CDR3 contains 16 residues. The CDR3: CASSQPIRDSGTEAFF. In DNA, the CDR3 is TGTGCCAGCAGCCAACCAATAAGGGACTCGGGGACTGAAGCTTTCTTT.

The CDR3 DNA sequence: TGTGCCAGCAGCCCACGGTTGATCGAAGGACTAGCGGGGGGCCGCGAACAATCGGATACGCAGTATTTT. Its protein is CASSPRLIEGLAGGREQSDTQYF. The chain recombines TRBV4-2 with TRBJ2-3; 14 positions match TRBD2. V lost 4 bases, J lost 6 bases, and 27 bases stayed unmatched. Germline V lookup: CDR1 LGHNA, CDR2 YNFKEQ. The CDR3 is 23 residues long.

The J gene is TRBJ2-7, the V gene TRBV6-2 or TRBV6-3; TRBD1 agrees at 10 bases. Trimming cost V 5 bases and J 3 bases; bases outside gene matches: 10. The CDR3 totals 16 residues. Germline CDR1 reads MNHEY; CDR2 reads SVGEGT. DNA of the CDR3: TGTGCCAGCAGTCCAACTGCCGGGACAGGGGTCTACGAGCAGTACTTC. The encoded protein is CASSPTAGTGVYEQYF.

In this sample, this clonotype turned up many times. The CDR3 reads CASSLAQGYGYTF. Written as DNA, the CDR3 is TGTGCCAGCAGCTTAGCACAGGGATATGGCTACACCTTC. V usage is TRBV7-2 and J usage is TRBJ1-2; D may be TRBD1 (6 bases). The germline V gene encodes CDR1 SGHTA and CDR2 FQGNSA. This CDR3 has 13 residues. The germline V and J ends were trimmed by 0 bases and 5 bases, with 7 bases remaining between them.

This chain links TRBV7-2 with TRBJ2-5; D is possibly TRBD1 (6 bases). Trimming took off 3 bases at V and 11 bases at J, with 19 bases between the two ends. The CDR3 contains 14 residues. Germline CDR1 SGHTA, CDR2 FQGNSA. The CDR3 DNA follows: TGTGCCAGCAGCTTTAACAGGGATAGTAGTAGTCAGTACTTC. Protein sequence: CASSFNRDSSSQYF.

The chain joins TRBV24-1 to TRBJ1-2; 9 nucleotides agree with TRBD1. The length of the CDR3 is 16 residues. The germline gives CDR1 KGHDR, CDR2 SFDVKD. V lost 4 bases, J lost 3 bases, and 8 bases stayed unmatched. For the CDR3, the DNA is TGTGCCACCAGTGAGGACGGGGACAGGGAGGACTATGGCTACACCTTC. Translation gives CATSEDGDREDYGYTF.

This clonotype has a handful of counts. The gene calls are TRBV15 and TRBJ2-1; no firm D call. This CDR3 comprises 13 residues. Trimming took off 1 base at V and 10 bases at J, with 11 bases between the two ends. Germline V CDR1 and CDR2: LNHNV, YYDKDF (reference sequence). CDR3 protein: CATSRAGRVEQFF. Written as DNA, the CDR3 is TGTGCCACCAGCAGAGCGGGTAGAGTAGAGCAGTTCTTC. Looking up the rest from reference TRBV15 and TRBJ2-1 gives the full variable domain: DAMVIQNPRYQVTQFGKPVTLSCSQTLNHNVMYWYQQKSSQAPKLLFHYYDKDFNNEADTPDNFQSRRPNTSFCFLDIRSPGLGDTAMYLCATSRAGRVEQFFGPGTRLTVL.

The J gene is TRBJ2-7, the V gene TRBV29-1; the D gene is possibly TRBD1 (5 bases). The last part of the DNA fits TRBJ2-5 better; the J call may be wrong. The germline gives CDR1 SQVTM, CDR2 ANQGSEA. CDR3 length equals 12 residues. Here the CDR3 DNA reads TGCAGCGGTAGCAGGGCGCAAGAGACCCAGTACTTC. Translated: CSGSRAQETQYF.

This clonotype was picked up a small number of times. The gene calls are TRBV7-3 and TRBJ1-2; D is possibly TRBD1 (6 bases). Trimming left V 0 bases short and J 4 bases short, with 12 bases between. The CDR3 covers 15 residues. The germline gives CDR1 SGHTA, CDR2 FQGTGA. The CDR3: CASSLTGQRIYGYTF. The CDR3 DNA is TGTGCCAGCAGCTTAACAGGACAGCGAATCTATGGCTACACCTTC.